The 20 T cell receptor beta chains reported below all come from one sample, sequenced in a study of Graves' ophthalmopathy and Graves' hyperthyroidism. RNA transcripts yielded amplified TCR beta CDR3 regions. First-round RT-PCR with HTBI primers preceded a second-round multiplex PCR. From the multiplex PCR reads, TCRdb called clonotypes with MiXCR, one entry per CDR3 protein. The data contain 1 million to 1.3 million distinct CDR3 sequences, 35% to 40% of them singletons. What was sequenced was peripheral blood or thyroid tissue (not recorded which). The receptors were sampled from an adult man with Graves' hyperthyroidism.

For this clonotype: A much larger clonotype is one base distant, so this may be a read error. Given the absence of the conserved phenylalanine or tryptophan at the CDR3 end, a read error is likely. The chain has TRBV9 and TRBJ1-2, with D perhaps matching TRBD1 (6 bases). Trimming removed 4 bases at V and 4 bases at J, with 17 bases between. CDR1 SGDLS and CDR2 YYNGEE come from the germline V gene. The CDR3 is 15 amino acids. The CDR3 is CASSPRRTDFYGYTC. Here the CDR3 DNA reads TGTGCCAGCAGCCCGCGCCGGACAGATTTCTATGGCTACACCTGC.

This chain links TRBV2 with TRBJ2-5; no clear D gene. Germline CDR1 is SNHLY and CDR2 is FYNNEI. The V end was cut by 7 bases, the J end by 1 base, with 16 bases between. There are 15 residues in the CDR3. The CDR3, as DNA: TGTGCCAGCAACCCTTCCGGCCGGCGCCAAGAGACCCAGTACTTC. It translates to CASNPSGRRQETQYF.

Many counts were recorded for this clonotype. The V gene is TRBV29-1, the J gene TRBJ2-7; the D gene could be TRBD1 or TRBD2 (5 bases each). Germline CDR1 is SQVTM and CDR2 is ANQGSEA. The V gene lost 7 bases and the J gene lost 4 bases, with 11 bases spanning the gap. The CDR3 is 11 residues long. Written as DNA, the CDR3 is TGCAGCGCAGTCAGGGAGTACGAGCAGTACTTC. The encoded protein is CSAVREYEQYF.

This chain joins TRBV29-1 and TRBJ1-3; unclear D gene. Trimming stripped 5 bases from V and 0 bases from J, with 11 bases between. This CDR3 is 14 amino acids long. The germline gives CDR1 SQVTM, CDR2 ANQGSEA. CDR3 amino acids: CSVLDPDSGNTIYF. The CDR3 DNA follows: TGCAGCGTTTTGGACCCAGACTCTGGAAACACCATATATTTT.

In its sample, this clonotype was seen many times. The chain joins TRBV20-1 to TRBJ2-5; no clear D gene. This CDR3 is 14 amino acids long. Germline V CDR1 and CDR2: DFQATT, SNEGSKA (reference sequence). Deletions cut 1 base from V and 2 bases from J, with 11 bases between. In nucleotides, the CDR3 is TGCAGTGCTAGAGTTCGGGCTCTACAAGAGACCCAGTACTTC. Its protein is CSARVRALQETQYF.

This clonotype has ten or more counts. With a much larger clone just one base away, this may be a read error. The rearrangement joins TRBV9 to TRBJ1-1; D is unclear. The CDR3 contains 13 residues. Per the germline V gene, CDR1 is SGDLS and CDR2 is YYNGEE. Trimming stripped 0 bases from V and 1 base from J, with 4 bases between. CDR3 coding DNA: TGTGCCAGCAGCGTAGAATGGAACACTGAAGCTTTCTTT. Amino acids: CASSVEWNTEAFF.

This clonotype has only a few counts. The chain has TRBV9 and TRBJ1-1; perhaps TRBD1 as D (5 bases). The CDR3 totals 11 residues. Per the germline V gene, CDR1 is SGDLS and CDR2 is YYNGEE. CDR3 nucleotide sequence: TGTGCTGCGACGCAGGGCACTGAAGCTTTCTTT. The encoded protein is CAATQGTEAFF. Full variable domain (rest looked up from reference TRBV9 and TRBJ1-1): DSGVTQTPKHLITATGQRVTLRCSPRSGDLSVYWYQQSLDQGLQFLIQYYNGEERAKGNILERFSAQQFPDLHSELNLSSLELGDSALYFCAATQGTEAFFGQGTRLTVV.

This clonotype was picked up many times. For the CDR3, the DNA is TGCAGTGCTAGAGGAGACTGGGACCAGCCCCAGCATTTT. Residues: CSARGDWDQPQHF. The rearrangement links TRBV20-1 to TRBJ1-5; the D gene is possibly TRBD1 (5 bases). Trimming stripped 1 base from V and 7 bases from J, with 11 bases between. The CDR3 totals 13 residues. Germline CDR1 reads DFQATT; CDR2 reads SNEGSKA (reference sequence).

Note on this clonotype: A clone one base away is much larger, so this may be a read error. The CDR3 DNA is TGCAGTGCTAACAGGGTGGAGGGCAATCAGCCCCAGCATTTT. Protein sequence: CSANRVEGNQPQHF. V gene TRBV20-1 combines with J gene TRBJ1-5; the D gene is possibly TRBD1 (6 bases). This CDR3 has 14 amino acids. Germline V CDR1 and CDR2: DFQATT, SNEGSKA (reference sequence). V shed 4 bases and J shed 2 bases, with 12 bases lying between them.

The table lists this clonotype with many counts. This rearrangement joins TRBV9 to TRBJ1-1; 7 nucleotides align to TRBD1. Germline assignment: CDR1 SGDLS and CDR2 YYNGEE. The CDR3 consists of 14 residues. V trimming: 7 bases; J trimming: 5 bases; junction bases outside the gene matches: 11. The CDR3, as DNA: TGTGCCAGCGAATCGGGACAGTCCGGAACTGAAGCTTTCTTT. As protein: CASESGQSGTEAFF.

This clonotype was observed many times. The J gene is TRBJ1-2, the V gene TRBV4-3; no clear D gene. Germline lookup yields CDR1 LGHNA and CDR2 YSLEER. Trimming took 0 bases from V and 4 from J, leaving 9 bases between them. The CDR3 is 14 amino acids. The CDR3, as DNA: TGCGCCAGCAGCCAAGAAATAGACCGCTATGGCTACACCTTC. This sequence encodes CASSQEIDRYGYTF.

The chain links TRBV7-9 to TRBJ1-1, with D unclear. The CDR3 contains 15 residues. Germline CDR1 reads SEHNR; CDR2 reads FQNEAQ (reference sequence). V dropped 4 bases and J dropped 3 bases, with 15 bases sitting between them. The CDR3 spells CASSSGGVRDTEAFF. The DNA of the CDR3 is TGTGCCAGCAGCTCCGGCGGGGTGCGGGACACTGAAGCTTTCTTT.

In this sample, this clonotype turned up many times. The genes are TRBV5-4 and TRBJ2-6; D unclear. The germline V and J ends were trimmed by 4 bases and 3 bases, with 11 bases remaining between them. The CDR3 totals 15 residues. The germline V gene encodes CDR1 SGHNT and CDR2 YYREEE (reference sequence). CDR3 DNA sequence: TGTGCCAGCAGCGGACCTACTGGTGGGGCCAACGTCCTGACTTTC. It translates to CASSGPTGGANVLTF.

Remarks on this clonotype: This may be a read error, as it is one base from a much larger clone. Likely a read error: the CDR3 ends without its conserved phenylalanine or tryptophan. This rearrangement joins TRBV7-9 to TRBJ1-2, with 7 bases fitting TRBD1. The CDR3 totals 14 residues. Losses at the gene ends were 4 bases for V and 7 bases for J; bases not matched to a gene: 9. The V gene's germline CDR1 is SEHNR and CDR2 FQNEAQ (reference sequence). The CDR3 DNA follows: TGTGCCAGCAGCTCCCCGTGGGACAGACGTGGCTACACCCTC. Amino acids: CASSSPWDRRGYTL.

The chain is built from TRBV3-1 and TRBJ1-6; D is undetermined. The CDR3 has 14 amino acids. V was clipped by 1 base and J by 9 bases, with 10 bases between them. Germline lookup yields CDR1 LGHDT and CDR2 YNNKEL (reference sequence). The CDR3 DNA is TGTGCCAGCAGCCAAGCTGCGCGTGGTTCACCCCTCCACTTT. It is translated as CASSQAARGSPLHF.

This CDR3 is CASRSGLYEQYF. CDR3 sequence (DNA): TGTGCCAGCAGGAGTGGGTTATACGAGCAGTACTTC. V is TRBV25-1 and J is TRBJ2-7; no reliable D call. CDR1 and CDR2 (germline): MGHDK, SYGVNS. Trimming removed 6 bases at V and 4 bases at J, with 10 bases between. The CDR3 consists of 12 residues.

This clonotype was counted at least ten times. The V and J genes are TRBV7-9 and TRBJ2-7; no definite D call. The germline V gene encodes CDR1 SEHNR and CDR2 FQNEAQ (reference sequence). V shed 4 bases and J shed 7 bases, with 11 bases lying between them. The CDR3 contains 12 residues. CDR3 sequence (DNA): TGTGCCAGCAGCTATGTTATGGGGGAGCAGTACTTC. Amino acid sequence: CASSYVMGEQYF.

This clonotype was observed at least ten times. This chain joins TRBV5-1 and TRBJ2-7, with 9 bases aligning to TRBD1. Germline V gene sequence: CDR1 SGHRS, CDR2 YFSETQ. V shed 4 bases, J shed 1 base, and the junction held 3 bases outside the gene matches. CDR3 length: 14 amino acids. CDR3 DNA: TGCGCCAGCAGCGGGACAGGGATGTCCTACGAGCAGTACTTC. Its translation is CASSGTGMSYEQYF. Full variable domain (missing parts from reference TRBV5-1 and TRBJ2-7): KAGVTQTPRYLIKTRGQQVTLSCSPISGHRSVSWYQQTPGQGLQFLFEYFSETQRNKGNFPGRFSGRQFSNSRSEMNVSTLELGDSALYLCASSGTGMSYEQYFGPGTRLTVT.

The V call is TRBV10-3, the J call TRBJ1-2, with a tentative D call TRBD1 (5 bases). The V end was cut by 6 bases, the J end by 8 bases, with 16 bases between. The CDR3 runs 13 residues. Germline-derived CDR1 and CDR2 are ENHRY and SYGVKD. Here the CDR3 reads CAIRAGLAGGYTF. In DNA form, the CDR3 reads TGTGCCATCAGAGCGGGACTAGCGGGGGGCTACACCTTC.

This clonotype was recorded a few times. The chain joins TRBV7-2 to TRBJ1-1; no clear D. V was clipped by 3 bases and J by 4 bases, with 12 bases between them. This CDR3 is built from 14 residues. Germline values: CDR1 SGHTA, CDR2 FQGNSA. CDR3 nucleotide sequence: TGTGCCAGCAGCTTTGCAGTGATAGGCACTGAAGCTTTCTTT. Residues: CASSFAVIGTEAFF.